The 20 T cell receptor beta chains presented below share a single source sample, sequenced in a study of post-analysis software for immune sequencing data. Study-wide points: The five TRBV segments detected at higher frequency in patients than in controls included TRBV5-6, TRBV5-1 and TRBV20-1.

Built from TCR beta cDNA, the libraries had unique molecular identifiers in them. Each CDR3 protein gets one entry after TCRdb re-called the PCR reads with MiXCR. The table has some 800,000 distinct CDR3 sequences, around 46% seen once. These receptors are not linked to any known antigen. Sequencing was carried out using blood. Receptors originate from a girl aged 10-17 years with multiple sclerosis.

The chain joins TRBV5-1 to TRBJ2-5, with D perhaps TRBD1 or TRBD2 (5 bases each). The DNA end favors TRBJ2-7, so the J call may be wrong. CDR1 and CDR2 from the germline V gene are SGHRS and YFSETQ. This CDR3 has 14 residues. The CDR3 loop is CASSLAKGRNEQYF. The CDR3 coding sequence is TGCGCCAGCAGCTTGGCGAAGGGGAGAAACGAGCAGTACTTC.

In its sample, this clonotype was seen a few times. The chain joins TRBV1 to TRBJ1-5; the DNA was not used to check the table's D call, TRBD1. TRBV1 has pseudogene status. The CDR3 spans 12 residues. CDR3 nucleotides: TGCACCAGCAGCAGGGGGCATCAGCCCCAGCATTTT. Its protein is CTSSRGHQPQHF.

This clonotype was seen a few times. The chain uses TRBV20-1 and TRBJ2-7, with D maybe TRBD1 (6 bases). The CDR3 is 14 residues long. Germline CDR1 and CDR2: DFQATT and SNEGSKA (reference sequence). Trimming shortened V by 5 bases and J by 0 bases, and 14 bases separated the two germline ends. CDR3 protein: CSAPDRRSSYEQYF. The CDR3 nucleotides are TGCAGTGCTCCCGACAGGCGGAGCTCCTACGAGCAGTACTTC.

The chain recombines TRBV14 with TRBJ1-1; D unclear. This CDR3 has 13 amino acids. CDR1 SGHDN and CDR2 FVKESK come from the germline V gene. Trimming took off 4 bases at V and 0 bases at J, with 6 bases between the two ends. CDR3 amino acids: CASSLKMNTEAFF. For the CDR3, the DNA is TGTGCCAGCAGCCTGAAAATGAACACTGAAGCTTTCTTT.

The V call is TRBV15, the J call TRBJ2-7; TRBD1 is a possible D gene (6 bases). Trimming stripped 0 bases from V and 9 bases from J, with 24 bases between. This CDR3 is built from 17 residues. CDR1 is LNHNV and CDR2 is YYDKDF in the germline V gene (reference sequence). The CDR3 protein is CATSRDGERTASTGQYF. The CDR3 DNA sequence: TGTGCCACCAGCAGAGATGGAGAGAGGACAGCTAGTACGGGGCAGTACTTC.

J is TRBJ1-1 and V is TRBV5-1; D is unresolved. The V and J ends lost 3 bases and 5 bases respectively, with 14 bases between them. The germline gives CDR1 SGHRS, CDR2 YFSETQ. The CDR3 loop spans 14 amino acids. The CDR3 reads CASSWGEATTEAFF. The DNA for the CDR3 is TGCGCCAGCAGCTGGGGAGAAGCTACAACTGAAGCTTTCTTT.

With respect to this clonotype: The junction departs from the called germline gene at one end, perhaps through a read error. The V and J genes are TRBV20-1 and TRBJ2-5; D remains ambiguous. The CDR3 has 13 residues. Per the germline V gene, CDR1 is DFQATT and CDR2 is SNEGSKA (reference sequence). CDR3 nucleotide sequence: TGCAGTGCCCCCGCTAAAGGGTCCGAGACCCTGTACTTC. Its protein product is CSAPAKGSETLYF.

The chain carries TRBV20-1 and TRBJ2-5; 10 bases fit TRBD2. Germline trimming cut 6 bases from V and 1 base from J; bases unmatched to any gene: 11. CDR1 and CDR2 (germline): DFQATT, SNEGSKA (reference sequence). CDR3 length equals 16 residues. CDR3 in amino acids: CSAFGGLAGVQETQYF. CDR3 DNA: TGCAGTGCCTTCGGCGGGCTAGCGGGGGTCCAAGAGACCCAGTACTTC.

V gene TRBV6-2 or TRBV6-3 combines with J gene TRBJ2-7; TRBD2 matches 16 bases. V lost 4 bases, J lost 2 bases, and 5 bases stayed unmatched. From germline, CDR1 is MNHEY and CDR2 SVGEGT. This CDR3 contains 17 residues. The chain's CDR3 is CASSSGLAGGWTYEQYF. The DNA of the CDR3 is TGTGCCAGCAGTTCGGGACTAGCGGGAGGGTGGACCTACGAGCAGTACTTC.

The chain uses TRBV9 and TRBJ2-1, with D possibly being TRBD2 (6 bases). The CDR3 has 17 residues. V lost 0 bases, J lost 3 bases, and 16 bases lay in between. Looked up from germline, CDR1 is SGDLS and CDR2 is YYNGEE. This chain's CDR3 is CASSVEGTPILYNEQFF. The CDR3 region has the DNA TGTGCCAGCAGCGTAGAGGGGACTCCCATCCTCTACAATGAGCAGTTCTTC.

This clonotype was seen a few times. The gene calls are TRBV15 and TRBJ2-1; no firm D call. This CDR3 is built from 16 residues. V dropped 0 bases and J dropped 2 bases, with 11 bases sitting between them. Germline loops: CDR1 LNHNV, CDR2 YYDKDF (reference sequence). CDR3 nucleotide sequence: TGTGCCACCAGCAGAGATGCATTCATCGCCTACAATGAGCAGTTCTTC. As protein: CATSRDAFIAYNEQFF.

The chain combines TRBV24-1 with TRBJ2-4; no definite D call. The ends were cut back, 0 bases at V and 7 bases at J, with 3 bases in the middle. The V gene's germline CDR1 is KGHDR and CDR2 SFDVKD. There are 12 residues in the CDR3. The CDR3 here is CATSDLRNIQYF. The CDR3 DNA reads TGTGCCACCAGTGATTTGAGGAACATTCAGTACTTC.

This clonotype was recorded a few times. The chain recombines TRBV3-1 with TRBJ2-7; tentative D call: TRBD1 (7 bases). V lost 1 base to trimming and J lost 4 bases, with 11 bases between them. There are 14 residues in the CDR3. Germline-derived CDR1 and CDR2 are LGHDT and YNNKEL (reference sequence). This CDR3 reads CASSQAPGGYEQYF. The CDR3 DNA reads TGTGCCAGCAGCCAAGCCCCAGGGGGGTACGAGCAGTACTTC.

This clonotype has more than one count but fewer than ten. The chain has TRBV30 and TRBJ1-2, with D maybe TRBD1 (6 bases). Trimming shortened V by 8 bases and J by 4 bases, and 11 bases separated the two germline ends. Germline CDR1 and CDR2: GTSNPN and SVGIG (reference sequence). There are 11 residues in the CDR3. The CDR3 nucleotides read TGTGCCGGAAGGGGGACCTATGGCTACACCTTC. This encodes CAGRGTYGYTF.

The chain joins TRBV7-9 to TRBJ2-5, with 7 bases lining up with TRBD2. CDR1 and CDR2 (germline): SEHNR, FQNEAQ (reference sequence). J gave up 4 bases and V 6 bases, and 5 bases lay outside the gene matches. This CDR3 region has 13 residues. CDR3 DNA sequence: TGTGCCAGCAGTTTTGGGGGGGGAGAGACCCAGTACTTC. Translation gives CASSFGGGETQYF.

The J gene is TRBJ2-7, the V gene TRBV7-9; TRBD1 matches at 10 bases. V was clipped by 7 bases and J by 4 bases; unmatched bases: 7. CDR3 size: 14 residues. Germline-derived CDR1 and CDR2 are SEHNR and FQNEAQ (reference sequence). CDR3: CASTPGQGDYEQYF. CDR3 nucleotides: TGTGCCAGCACCCCCGGACAGGGGGATTACGAGCAGTACTTC.

The chain recombines TRBV28 with TRBJ2-7; 7 bases align to TRBD2. This CDR3 is built from 16 residues. V was clipped by 3 bases and J by 4 bases; unmatched bases: 12. CDR1 is MDHEN and CDR2 is SYDVKM in the germline V gene. CDR3 sequence: CASSFTAGTKRYEQYF. For the CDR3, the DNA is TGTGCCAGCAGTTTCACCGCCGGGACTAAGCGGTACGAGCAGTACTTC.

This clonotype occurred a few times. The chain has TRBV6-6 and TRBJ1-5; D is unclear. CDR3 length: 10 amino acids. In germline, CDR1 is MNHNY, CDR2 SVGAGI (reference sequence). The CDR3 loop reads CGKGDQPQHF. The CDR3 bases are TGTGGTAAGGGTGACCAGCCCCAGCATTTT.

This clonotype was counted once. V gene TRBV7-9 combines with J gene TRBJ2-7; 8 positions match TRBD2. This CDR3 contains 15 residues. Unmatched junction bases numbered 11, after V lost 5 bases and J lost 5 bases. Per germline, CDR1 SEHNR and CDR2 FQNEAQ (reference sequence). CDR3 sequence: CASSLSAGGVDEQYF. CDR3 bases: TGTGCCAGCAGCCTCTCGGCGGGAGGTGTCGACGAGCAGTACTTC.

In this sample, this clonotype turned up a few times. J is TRBJ2-5 and V is TRBV25-1; 7 bases agree with TRBD2. The germline V gene has CDR1 MGHDK and CDR2 SYGVNS. V lost 9 bases and J lost 5; bases outside the gene matches: 21. The CDR3 covers 17 residues. Here the CDR3 reads CASPPCAPTSGRETQYF. The CDR3 nucleotides read TGTGCCAGTCCCCCTTGCGCTCCGACCTCCGGGAGGGAGACCCAGTACTTC.